These 21 T cell receptor beta chains came from one sample sequenced in a study of STAT3 mutations in large granular lymphocyte leukemia. No antigen has been assigned to these receptors. Method: immunoSEQ multiplex PCR; TCRdb's copy keeps in-frame clones and lacks some. In the table there are around 7,000 clones, 70% to 75% of which are singletons. Study-level findings and limits: Every T-cell large granular lymphocyte leukemia patient had at least one immunodominant TCR beta clonotype.

What was sequenced was peripheral blood mononuclear cells. The receptors stem from a woman between 35 and 50 years old with T-cell large granular lymphocyte leukemia. Some clones in this sample may be carry-over from other donors' samples.

This clone was seen only a few times. This chain links TRBV12-5 with TRBJ2-7; D is unresolved. Trimming shortened V by 6 bases and J by 3 bases, and 12 bases separated the two germline ends. The CDR3 runs to 13 residues. CDR1 LGHNT and CDR2 FRNRAP come from the germline V gene. The CDR3 reads CASGLTSFYEQYF. The CDR3 nucleotides are TGTGCTAGTGGCCTCACATCGTTCTACGAGCAGTACTTC.

This chain uses TRBV9 with TRBJ1-2; 9 nucleotides match TRBD1. This CDR3 comprises 12 residues. From germline, CDR1 is SGDLS and CDR2 YYNGEE. J lost 7 bases, V lost 7 bases, and 5 bases had no gene match. The CDR3 sequence is CASRDRERGYTF. DNA of the CDR3: TGTGCCAGCCGGGACAGGGAGCGTGGCTACACCTTC.

This clone showed up just once. The CDR3 region has the DNA TGCGCCAGCAGCCCAAGGGAGTTTCGGGGCGATTCCTACGAGCAGTACTTC. This translates into CASSPREFRGDSYEQYF. The chain carries TRBV4-1 and TRBJ2-7; the D gene could be TRBD1 or TRBD2 (5 bases each). Trimming shortened V by 4 bases and J by 1 base, and 20 bases separated the two germline ends. CDR3 length equals 17 residues. Germline CDR1 and CDR2: MGHRA and YSYEKL.

The chain carries TRBV7-2 and TRBJ1-5; D remains unclear. This CDR3 comprises 15 residues. The V gene lost 1 base and the J gene lost 0 bases, with 7 bases spanning the gap. CDR1 SGHTA and CDR2 FQGNSA come from the germline V gene. CDR3 residues: CASSLGGFSNQPQHF. Written as DNA, the CDR3 is TGTGCCAGCAGCTTAGGAGGGTTTAGCAATCAGCCCCAGCATTTT.

The chain employs TRBV30 and TRBJ1-5; 7 nucleotides agree with TRBD1. The germline gives CDR1 GTSNPN, CDR2 SVGIG (reference sequence). The CDR3 sequence is 14 residues long. With V trimmed by 2 bases and J by 7 bases, 8 bases remained unmatched. In nucleotides, the CDR3 is TGTGCCTGGAGTCTGACAGGGCTAAGGCAGCCCCAGCATTTT. Amino acids: CAWSLTGLRQPQHF.

The chain couples TRBV6-5 to TRBJ1-6; 7 bases map to TRBD1. The V and J ends lost 0 bases and 12 bases, in that order; junction bases with no gene match: 5. The V gene's germline CDR1 is MNHEY and CDR2 SVGAGI. This CDR3 is built from 14 residues. The CDR3 DNA reads TGTGCCAGCAGTTACTCTCCCCGGACAGGACCCCTCCACTTT. It yields the protein CASSYSPRTGPLHF.

This clone occurred a few times. The chain uses TRBV29-1 and TRBJ2-7; D may be TRBD1 or TRBD2 (5 bases each). The CDR3 has 12 amino acids. V gave up 3 bases and J gave up 6 bases, with 12 bases separating them. Per the germline V gene, CDR1 is SQVTM and CDR2 is ANQGSEA. This CDR3 is CSVDQGAREQYF. For the CDR3, the DNA is TGCAGCGTTGATCAGGGAGCCCGCGAGCAGTACTTC.

The chain combines TRBV18 with TRBJ1-6; D is uncertain. This CDR3 contains 15 residues. Trimming cost V 4 bases and J 7 bases, with 14 bases left between them. Germline CDR1 reads KGHSH; CDR2 reads LQKENI. The CDR3 spells CASSRDEGENSPLHF. CDR3 coding DNA: TGTGCCAGCTCACGAGACGAGGGTGAGAATTCACCCCTCCACTTT.

V gene TRBV18 combines with J gene TRBJ1-1; TRBD1 might be the D (6 bases). V dropped 3 bases and J dropped 1 base, with 12 bases sitting between them. CDR3 size: 15 residues. Looked up from germline, CDR1 is KGHSH and CDR2 is LQKENI. This CDR3 reads CASSPEGGSNTEAFF. CDR3 in DNA: TGTGCCAGCTCACCCGAGGGGGGATCGAACACTGAAGCTTTCTTT.

The chain links TRBV13 to TRBJ2-5; the D gene is possibly TRBD2 (5 bases). The germline V and J ends were trimmed by 0 bases and 0 bases, with 8 bases remaining between them. The CDR3 covers 15 residues. CDR1 is PRHDT and CDR2 is FYEKMQ in the germline V gene (reference sequence). CDR3 nucleotides: TGTGCCAGCAGCTTAGGGCGGAGGTACCAAGAGACCCAGTACTTC. Translation gives CASSLGRRYQETQYF.

This rearrangement joins TRBV5-4 to TRBJ1-3; D uncertain. The germline V gene has CDR1 SGHNT and CDR2 YYREEE (reference sequence). The V end lost 4 bases, the J end lost 0 bases, and 11 bases lay between the germline ends. This CDR3 comprises 15 residues. CDR3 residues: CASSPDISSGNTIYF. The CDR3 region has the DNA TGTGCCAGCAGCCCAGACATCAGCTCTGGAAACACCATATATTTT.

The chain carries TRBV6-1 and TRBJ1-1, with a possible D match to TRBD1 (5 bases). Germline assignment: CDR1 MNHNS and CDR2 SASEGT. Deletions cut 11 bases from V and 4 bases from J, with 20 bases between. There are 14 residues in the CDR3. The DNA for the CDR3 is TGTGCCTCCTTCGAGGCTATGGGGGGCACTGAAGCTTTCTTT. Its protein product is CASFEAMGGTEAFF.

The chain employs TRBV5-4 and TRBJ2-7, with a tentative D call TRBD2 (5 bases). V was shortened by 2 bases and J by 0 bases, with 9 bases between the two germline ends. This CDR3 has 14 amino acids. CDR1 and CDR2 (germline): SGHNT, YYREEE (reference sequence). This CDR3 reads CASSLVRDSYEQYF. The CDR3, as DNA: TGTGCCAGCAGCTTAGTGAGGGACTCCTACGAGCAGTACTTC.

This clone was seen once. V usage is TRBV29-1 and J usage is TRBJ2-3, with D possibly being TRBD1 (6 bases). Germline CDR1 is SQVTM and CDR2 is ANQGSEA. The V end was cut by 4 bases, the J end by 0 bases, with 14 bases between. This CDR3 spans 15 amino acids. The CDR3 nucleotides read TGCAGCGTTGGCAGGGGCCTTACAAGCACAGATACGCAGTATTTT. Amino acid sequence: CSVGRGLTSTDTQYF.

The chain uses TRBV28 and TRBJ2-7; 12 bases fit TRBD2. The V gene's germline CDR1 is MDHEN and CDR2 SYDVKM. CDR3 size: 15 residues. With V trimmed by 7 bases and J by 2 bases, 6 bases remained unmatched. CDR3 amino acids: CASTLTSGRPYEQYF. CDR3 nucleotide sequence: TGTGCCAGCACCCTAACTAGCGGGAGGCCCTACGAGCAGTACTTC.

This rearrangement joins TRBV9 to TRBJ1-1; 10 nucleotides agree with TRBD1. V dropped 3 bases and J dropped 1; count of bases not matched to a gene: 6. The CDR3 loop spans 16 amino acids. Germline V CDR1 and CDR2: SGDLS, YYNGEE. CDR3 region: CASSAPGQGTNTEAFF. The CDR3 coding sequence is TGTGCCAGCAGCGCCCCGGGACAGGGGACGAACACTGAAGCTTTCTTT.

The chain has TRBV18 and TRBJ1-1; D is uncertain. Germline V gene sequence: CDR1 KGHSH, CDR2 LQKENI. This CDR3 contains 13 residues. Trimming shortened V by 2 bases and J by 3 bases, and 7 bases separated the two germline ends. The CDR3 sequence is CASSPMGYTEAFF. As DNA, the CDR3 is TGTGCCAGCTCACCAATGGGGTACACTGAAGCTTTCTTT. The full variable domain, rest sourced from reference TRBV18 and TRBJ1-1, is NAGVMQNPRHLVRRRGQEARLRCSPMKGHSHVYWYRQLPEEGLKFMVYLQKENIIDESGMPKERFSAEFPKEGPSILRIQQVVRGDSAAYFCASSPMGYTEAFFGQGTRLTVV.

The chain is built from TRBV6-6 and TRBJ1-5; no firm D call. Germline CDR1 MNHNY, CDR2 SVGAGI (reference sequence). Trimming removed 0 bases from V and 4 bases from J, with 7 bases in between. The CDR3 length is 14 residues. CDR3 coding DNA: TGTGCCAGCAGTTACTCGTCGGAAAATCAGCCCCAGCATTTT. Translated, it gives CASSYSSENQPQHF.

This clone was detected only a few times. J is TRBJ1-6 and V is TRBV27, with D unclear. V lost 1 base and J lost 12, with 22 bases in between. The CDR3 extends over 17 amino acids. Germline V lookup: CDR1 MNHEY, CDR2 SMNVEV (reference sequence). DNA of the CDR3: TGTGCCAGCAGTTTATTCCTTCGGCCACAGTCAGCGGTACCCCTCCACTTT. Translation gives CASSLFLRPQSAVPLHF.

The gene calls are TRBV2 and TRBJ1-5; the match to TRBD1 covers 9 bases. Germline trimming cut 0 bases from V and 2 bases from J; bases unmatched to any gene: 14. In germline, CDR1 is SNHLY, CDR2 FYNNEI. This CDR3 is built from 20 residues. CDR3 in DNA: TGTGCCAGCAGTGAAGCGCGGACGGGGCGGTGGGACAGGGGCAATCAGCCCCAGCATTTT. Amino acid sequence: CASSEARTGRWDRGNQPQHF.

The rearrangement uses TRBV5-4 and TRBJ2-5, with 13 bases matching TRBD2. There are 14 residues in the CDR3. Germline assignment: CDR1 SGHNT and CDR2 YYREEE (reference sequence). J gave up 4 bases and V 8 bases, and 5 bases lay outside the gene matches. The CDR3 sequence: CASGLAGALETQYF. The DNA of the CDR3 is TGTGCCAGTGGACTAGCGGGAGCTTTAGAGACCCAGTACTTC.